This T cell receptor beta chain was captured by sequencing in a study of blood T cell repertoires in COVID-19. Study information: Symptom resolution, clearance, or two negative PCRs marked donors in Cohort 3 as recovered. Samples of COVID-19 (acute and convalescent) were obtained from the United States, Italy and Spain.

Allocation to cohorts depended on clinical history reported by the participants. Per the study methods: Amplifying reference gene primers gave estimates of nucleated cell counts. TCRdb's table, derived via immunoSEQ multiplex PCR, lists solely in-frame clones and lacks some. That table is the source of V, J and clone size, and D and trimming were worked out from the DNA. The sample has approximately 190,000 clones; 70% to 90% are singletons. Germline CDR1 SGHAT, CDR2 FQNNGV. CDR3 length: 17 residues. V lost 6 bases to trimming and J lost 1 base; unmatched junction nucleotides: 9. This chain joins TRBV11-2 and TRBJ2-1; 10 nucleotides match TRBD2. Sample: PBMCs or T cells enriched from blood (not recorded which). The source of this sequence is a woman aged 40 to 55 in a cohort exposed to, infected with or recovered from COVID-19 (not recorded which). The CDR3 nucleotides read TGTGCCAGCAGAGGACCTAGCGGGAGAAAGTCCTACAATGAGCAGTTCTTC. Amino acid sequence: CASRGPSGRKSYNEQFF.